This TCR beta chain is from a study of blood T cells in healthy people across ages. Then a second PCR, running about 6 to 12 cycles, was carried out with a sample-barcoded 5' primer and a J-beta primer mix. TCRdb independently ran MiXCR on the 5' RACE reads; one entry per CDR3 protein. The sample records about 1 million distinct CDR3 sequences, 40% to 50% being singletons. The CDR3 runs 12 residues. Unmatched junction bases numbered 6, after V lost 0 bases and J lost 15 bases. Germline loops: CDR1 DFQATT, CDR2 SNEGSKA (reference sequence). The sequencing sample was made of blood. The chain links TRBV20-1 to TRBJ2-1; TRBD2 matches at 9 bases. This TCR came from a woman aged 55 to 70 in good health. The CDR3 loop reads CSARDLRGGLFF. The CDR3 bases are TGCAGTGCTAGAGATCTGCGGGGGGGTCTGTTCTTC.